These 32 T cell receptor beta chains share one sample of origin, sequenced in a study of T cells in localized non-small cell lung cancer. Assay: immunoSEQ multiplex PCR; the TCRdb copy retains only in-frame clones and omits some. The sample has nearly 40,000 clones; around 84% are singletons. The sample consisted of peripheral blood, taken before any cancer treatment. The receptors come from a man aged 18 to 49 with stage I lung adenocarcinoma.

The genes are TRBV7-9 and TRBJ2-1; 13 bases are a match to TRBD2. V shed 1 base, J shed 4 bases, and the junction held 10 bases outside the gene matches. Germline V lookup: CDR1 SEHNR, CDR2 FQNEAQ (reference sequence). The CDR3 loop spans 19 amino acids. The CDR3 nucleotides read TGTGCCAGCAGCTTAGACGCACTAGCGGGGGGGCCCAGGTACAATGAGCAGTTCTTC. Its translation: CASSLDALAGGPRYNEQFF.

For the CDR3, the DNA is TGTGCCAGCAGTTACTCGTACGTCAGCACTGAAGCTTTCTTT. Translation gives CASSYSYVSTEAFF. The chain combines TRBV6-5 with TRBJ1-1, with D unclear. The germline V gene has CDR1 MNHEY and CDR2 SVGAGI. V lost 0 bases and J 4 bases, leaving 9 bases between the germline ends. CDR3 size: 14 residues.

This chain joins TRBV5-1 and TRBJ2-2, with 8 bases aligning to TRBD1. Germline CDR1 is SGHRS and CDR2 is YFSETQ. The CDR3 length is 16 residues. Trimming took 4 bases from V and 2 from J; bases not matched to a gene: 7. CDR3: CASSVDRGPNTGELFF. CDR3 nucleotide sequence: TGCGCCAGCAGCGTTGACAGGGGCCCTAACACCGGGGAGCTGTTTTTT.

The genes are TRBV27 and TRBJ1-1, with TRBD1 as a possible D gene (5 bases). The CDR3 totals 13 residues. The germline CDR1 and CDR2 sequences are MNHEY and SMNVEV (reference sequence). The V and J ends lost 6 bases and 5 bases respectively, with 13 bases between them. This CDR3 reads CASRSGRMTEAFF. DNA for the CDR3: TGTGCCAGCAGGTCAGGGAGAATGACTGAAGCTTTCTTT.

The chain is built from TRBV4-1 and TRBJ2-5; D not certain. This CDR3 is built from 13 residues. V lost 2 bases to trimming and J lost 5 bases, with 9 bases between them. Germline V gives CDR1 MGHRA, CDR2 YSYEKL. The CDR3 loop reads CASSQFGQETQYF. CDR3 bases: TGCGCCAGCAGCCAATTCGGTCAGGAGACCCAGTACTTC.

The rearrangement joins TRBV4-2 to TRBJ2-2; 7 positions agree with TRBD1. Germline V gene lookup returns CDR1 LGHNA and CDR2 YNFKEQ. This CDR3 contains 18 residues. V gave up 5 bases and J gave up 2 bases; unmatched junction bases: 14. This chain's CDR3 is CASSSVGSGTANTGELFF. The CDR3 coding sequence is TGTGCCAGCAGCTCGGTGGGATCCGGGACAGCCAACACCGGGGAGCTGTTTTTT.

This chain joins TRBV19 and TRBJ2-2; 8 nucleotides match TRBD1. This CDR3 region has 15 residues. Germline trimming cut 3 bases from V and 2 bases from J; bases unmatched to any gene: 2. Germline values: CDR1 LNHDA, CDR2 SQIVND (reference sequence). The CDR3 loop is CASSIQGANTGELFF. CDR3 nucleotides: TGTGCCAGTAGTATTCAGGGGGCTAACACCGGGGAGCTGTTTTTT.

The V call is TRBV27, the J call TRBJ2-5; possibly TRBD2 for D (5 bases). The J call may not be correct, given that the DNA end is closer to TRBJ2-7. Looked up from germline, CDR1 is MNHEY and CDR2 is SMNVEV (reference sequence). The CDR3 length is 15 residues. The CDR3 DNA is TGTGCCAGCAGTCCCTCCCGGACTCCAGTATACGAGCAGTACTTC. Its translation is CASSPSRTPVYEQYF.

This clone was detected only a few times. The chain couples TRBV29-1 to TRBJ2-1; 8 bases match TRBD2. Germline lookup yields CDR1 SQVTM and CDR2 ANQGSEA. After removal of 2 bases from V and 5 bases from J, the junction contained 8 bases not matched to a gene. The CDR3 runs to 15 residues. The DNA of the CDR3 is TGCAGCGTTGAAATCGGTAGCGGGGCGCACAATGAGCAGTTCTTC. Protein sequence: CSVEIGSGAHNEQFF.

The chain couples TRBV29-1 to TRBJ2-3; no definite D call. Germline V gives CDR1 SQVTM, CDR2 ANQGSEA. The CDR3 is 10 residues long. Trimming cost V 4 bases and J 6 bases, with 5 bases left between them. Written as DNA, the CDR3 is TGCAGCGTTGGTGGGGATACGCAGTATTTT. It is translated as CSVGGDTQYF.

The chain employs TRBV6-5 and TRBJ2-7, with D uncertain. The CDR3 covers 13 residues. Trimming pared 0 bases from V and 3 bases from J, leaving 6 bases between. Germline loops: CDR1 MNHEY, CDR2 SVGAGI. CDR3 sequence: CASSYSEGYEQYF. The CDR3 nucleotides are TGTGCCAGCAGTTACTCTGAAGGCTACGAGCAGTACTTC.

The CDR3 sequence is CASSSTSGGPYEQYF. CDR3 coding DNA: TGTGCCAGTAGTTCGACTAGCGGGGGCCCCTACGAGCAGTACTTC. The chain combines TRBV19 with TRBJ2-7, with 12 bases identical to TRBD2. This CDR3 contains 15 residues. Germline V gene data show CDR1 as LNHDA and CDR2 as SQIVND (reference sequence). Trimming removed 5 bases from V and 2 bases from J; junction bases left unmatched: 4. Based on the CDR3 plus reference TRBV19 and TRBJ2-7, the full variable domain is DGGITQSPKYLFRKEGQNVTLSCEQNLNHDAMYWYRQDPGQGLRLIYYSQIVNDFQKGDIAEGYSVSREKKESFPLTVTSAQKNPTAFYLCASSSTSGGPYEQYFGPGTRLTVT.

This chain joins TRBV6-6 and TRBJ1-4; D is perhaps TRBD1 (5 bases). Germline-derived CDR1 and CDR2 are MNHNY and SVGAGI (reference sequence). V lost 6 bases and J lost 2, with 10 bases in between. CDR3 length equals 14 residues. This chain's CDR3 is CASSQGYTNEKLFF. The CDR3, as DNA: TGTGCCAGCAGCCAGGGCTACACTAATGAAAAACTGTTTTTT.

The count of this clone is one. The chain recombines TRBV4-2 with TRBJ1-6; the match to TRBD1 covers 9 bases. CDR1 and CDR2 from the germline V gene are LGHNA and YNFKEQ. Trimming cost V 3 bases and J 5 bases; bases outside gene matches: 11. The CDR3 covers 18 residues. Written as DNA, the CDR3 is TGTGCCAGCAGCCATTTACTCCCGGGACAGGGAGATAATTCACCCCTCCACTTT. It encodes CASSHLLPGQGDNSPLHF.

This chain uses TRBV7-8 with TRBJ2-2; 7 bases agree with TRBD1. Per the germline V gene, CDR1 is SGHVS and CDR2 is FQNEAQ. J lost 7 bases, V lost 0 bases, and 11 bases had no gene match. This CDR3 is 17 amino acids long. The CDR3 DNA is TGTGCCAGCAGCTTAGCGACAAGACAGGGAAGAGGCGGGGAGCTGTTTTTT. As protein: CASSLATRQGRGGELFF. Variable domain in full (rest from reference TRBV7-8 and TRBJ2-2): GAGVSQSPRYKVAKRGQDVALRCDPISGHVSLFWYQQALGQGPEFLTYFQNEAQLDKSGLPSDRFFAERPEGSVSTLKIQRTQQEDSAVYLCASSLATRQGRGGELFFGEGSRLTVL.

The CDR3 reads CATSRDQGINEQFF. The CDR3 DNA is TGTGCCACCAGCAGAGATCAAGGGATCAATGAGCAGTTCTTC. The rearrangement joins TRBV15 to TRBJ2-1; D is undetermined. The CDR3 sequence is 14 residues long. CDR1 and CDR2 from the germline V gene are LNHNV and YYDKDF (reference sequence). V was trimmed by 0 bases and J by 6 bases, leaving 9 bases between them. Full variable domain (outside the CDR3, taken from reference TRBV15 and TRBJ2-1): DAMVIQNPRYQVTQFGKPVTLSCSQTLNHNVMYWYQQKSSQAPKLLFHYYDKDFNNEADTPDNFQSRRPNTSFCFLDIRSPGLGDTAMYLCATSRDQGINEQFFGPGTRLTVL.

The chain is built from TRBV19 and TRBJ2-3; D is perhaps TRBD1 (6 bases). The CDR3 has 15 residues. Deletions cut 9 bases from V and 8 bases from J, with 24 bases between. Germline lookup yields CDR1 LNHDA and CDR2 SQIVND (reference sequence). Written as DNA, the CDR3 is TGTGCCAGATGGCCCGCGCGGGCGAGCAGGGGTACGCAGTATTTT. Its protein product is CARWPARASRGTQYF.

Written as DNA, the CDR3 is TGCGCCAGCAGCCAAGACCAGAGGGGACAGGGACCAACCTACGAGCAGTACTTC. Amino acid sequence: CASSQDQRGQGPTYEQYF. The V gene is TRBV4-3, the J gene TRBJ2-7; 9 bases map to TRBD1. The CDR3 runs 18 residues. Germline CDR1 is LGHNA and CDR2 is YSLEER. V dropped 0 bases and J dropped 2; count of bases not matched to a gene: 11.

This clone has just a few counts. The CDR3 DNA is TGTGCCAGCCGAAGGGGGGGGCCCATCACAGATACGCAGTATTTT. Amino acids: CASRRGGPITDTQYF. V and J are TRBV28 and TRBJ2-3; possible D gene TRBD2, 7 bases. The V and J ends lost 8 bases and 2 bases respectively, with 17 bases between them. The CDR3 has 15 amino acids. Germline CDR1 is MDHEN and CDR2 is SYDVKM.

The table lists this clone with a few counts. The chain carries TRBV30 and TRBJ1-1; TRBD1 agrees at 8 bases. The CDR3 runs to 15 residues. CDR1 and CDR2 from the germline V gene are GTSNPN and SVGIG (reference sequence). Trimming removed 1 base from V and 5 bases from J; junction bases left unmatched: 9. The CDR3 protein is CAWSDDQGAWTEAFF. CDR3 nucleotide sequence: TGTGCCTGGAGTGATGATCAGGGGGCCTGGACTGAAGCTTTCTTT.

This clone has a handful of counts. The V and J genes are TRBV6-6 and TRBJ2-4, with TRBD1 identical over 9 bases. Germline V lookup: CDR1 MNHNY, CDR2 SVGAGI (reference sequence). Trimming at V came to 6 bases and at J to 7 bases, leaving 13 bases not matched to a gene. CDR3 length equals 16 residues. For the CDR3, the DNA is TGTGCCAGCAGCCGGAGTGGGGGACAGGGTAGGAACATTCAGTACTTC. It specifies CASSRSGGQGRNIQYF.

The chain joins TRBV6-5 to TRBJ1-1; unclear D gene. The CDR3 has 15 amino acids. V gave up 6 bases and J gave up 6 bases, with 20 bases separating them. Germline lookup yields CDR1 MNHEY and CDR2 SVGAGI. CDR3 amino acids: CASSPFEGRRAEAFF. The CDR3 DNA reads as TGTGCCAGCAGCCCTTTTGAAGGGAGAAGGGCTGAAGCTTTCTTT.

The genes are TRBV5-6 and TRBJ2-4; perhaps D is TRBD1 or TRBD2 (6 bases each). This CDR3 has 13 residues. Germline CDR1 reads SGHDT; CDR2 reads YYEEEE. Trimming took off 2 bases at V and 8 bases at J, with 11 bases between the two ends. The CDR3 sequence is CASSLGGLDIQYF. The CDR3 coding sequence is TGTGCCAGCAGCTTAGGGGGGCTTGACATTCAGTACTTC.

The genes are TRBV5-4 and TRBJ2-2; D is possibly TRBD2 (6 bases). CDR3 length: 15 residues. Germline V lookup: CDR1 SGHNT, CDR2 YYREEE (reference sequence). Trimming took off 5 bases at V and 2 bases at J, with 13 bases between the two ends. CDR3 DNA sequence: TGTGCCAGCAGTGCTGGGGAGGTTAACACCGGGGAGCTGTTTTTT. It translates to CASSAGEVNTGELFF.

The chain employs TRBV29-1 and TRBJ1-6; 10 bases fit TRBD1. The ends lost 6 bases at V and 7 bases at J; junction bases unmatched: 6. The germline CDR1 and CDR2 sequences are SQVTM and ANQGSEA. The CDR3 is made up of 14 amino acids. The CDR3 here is CSVRTGQGNSPLHF. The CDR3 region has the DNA TGCAGCGTCCGAACGGGACAGGGGAATTCACCCCTCCACTTT.

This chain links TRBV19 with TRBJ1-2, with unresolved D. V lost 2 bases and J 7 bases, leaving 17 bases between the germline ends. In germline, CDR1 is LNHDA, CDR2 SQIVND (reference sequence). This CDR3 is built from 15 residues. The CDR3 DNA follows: TGTGCCAGTAGTATAAGTGGTCAGGACGACGGTGGCTACACCTTC. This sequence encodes CASSISGQDDGGYTF.

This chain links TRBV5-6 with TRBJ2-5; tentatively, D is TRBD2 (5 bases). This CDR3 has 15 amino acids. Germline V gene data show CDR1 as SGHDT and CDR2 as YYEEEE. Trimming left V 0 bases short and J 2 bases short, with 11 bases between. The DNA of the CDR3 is TGTGCCAGCAGCTTGGGGCTAGCAGTTCAAGAGACCCAGTACTTC. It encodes CASSLGLAVQETQYF.

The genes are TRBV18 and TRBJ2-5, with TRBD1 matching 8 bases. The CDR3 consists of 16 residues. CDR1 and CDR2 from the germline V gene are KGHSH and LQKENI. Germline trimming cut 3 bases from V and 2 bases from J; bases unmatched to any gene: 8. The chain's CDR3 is CASSPLTGAGQETQYF. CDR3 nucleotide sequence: TGTGCCAGCTCACCCCTGACAGGGGCCGGGCAAGAGACCCAGTACTTC.

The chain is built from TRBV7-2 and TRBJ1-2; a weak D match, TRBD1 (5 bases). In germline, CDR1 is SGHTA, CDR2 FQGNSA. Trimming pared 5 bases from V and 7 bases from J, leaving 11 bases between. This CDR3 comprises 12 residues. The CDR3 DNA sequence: TGTGCCAGCAGCGTAGGGGCGGGTGGCTACACCTTC. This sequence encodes CASSVGAGGYTF.

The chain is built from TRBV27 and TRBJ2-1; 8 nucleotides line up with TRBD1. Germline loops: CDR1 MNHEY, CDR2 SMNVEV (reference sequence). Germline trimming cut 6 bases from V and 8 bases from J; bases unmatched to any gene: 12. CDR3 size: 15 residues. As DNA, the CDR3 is TGTGCCAGCAGCCTCAGGACAGGGACGGCCGATGAGCAGTTCTTC. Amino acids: CASSLRTGTADEQFF.

CDR3 residues: CASSLAVLGLAGNNEQFF. In DNA, the CDR3 is TGTGCCAGCAGCTTAGCCGTGCTAGGACTAGCGGGCAACAATGAGCAGTTCTTC. The rearrangement uses TRBV7-9 and TRBJ2-1, with 11 positions matching TRBD2. The CDR3 spans 18 residues. Germline V gives CDR1 SEHNR, CDR2 FQNEAQ (reference sequence). J gave up 5 bases and V 0 bases, and 9 bases lay outside the gene matches.

This CDR3 reads CAWSPLGLMNTEAFF. The CDR3 DNA follows: TGTGCCTGGAGTCCCTTGGGCCTTATGAACACTGAAGCTTTCTTT. J is TRBJ1-1 and V is TRBV30, with D hard to call. The CDR3 contains 15 residues. The germline CDR1 and CDR2 sequences are GTSNPN and SVGIG (reference sequence). V gave up 2 bases and J gave up 0 bases, with 13 bases separating them.